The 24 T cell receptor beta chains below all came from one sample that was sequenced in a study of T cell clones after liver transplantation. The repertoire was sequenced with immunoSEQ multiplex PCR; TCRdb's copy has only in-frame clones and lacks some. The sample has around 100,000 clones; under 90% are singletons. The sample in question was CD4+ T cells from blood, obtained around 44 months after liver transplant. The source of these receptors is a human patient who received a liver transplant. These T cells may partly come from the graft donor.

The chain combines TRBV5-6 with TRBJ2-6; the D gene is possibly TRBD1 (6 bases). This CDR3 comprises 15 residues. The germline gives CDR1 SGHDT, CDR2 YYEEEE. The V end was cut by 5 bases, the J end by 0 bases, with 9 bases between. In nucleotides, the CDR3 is TGTGCCAGCAGGGAGACAGGCTCTGGGGCCAACGTCCTGACTTTC. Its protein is CASRETGSGANVLTF.

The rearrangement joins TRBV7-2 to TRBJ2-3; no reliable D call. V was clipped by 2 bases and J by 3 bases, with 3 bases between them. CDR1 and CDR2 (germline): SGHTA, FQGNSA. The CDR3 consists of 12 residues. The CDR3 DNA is TGTGCCAGCAGCTTATCGACAGATACGCAGTATTTT. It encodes CASSLSTDTQYF.

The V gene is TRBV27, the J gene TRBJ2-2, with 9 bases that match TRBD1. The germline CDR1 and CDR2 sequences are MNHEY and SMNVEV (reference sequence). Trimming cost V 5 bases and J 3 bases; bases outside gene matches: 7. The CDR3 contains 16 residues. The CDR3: CASSTPGQGDTGELFF. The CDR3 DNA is TGTGCCAGCAGTACACCGGGACAGGGAGACACCGGGGAGCTGTTTTTT.

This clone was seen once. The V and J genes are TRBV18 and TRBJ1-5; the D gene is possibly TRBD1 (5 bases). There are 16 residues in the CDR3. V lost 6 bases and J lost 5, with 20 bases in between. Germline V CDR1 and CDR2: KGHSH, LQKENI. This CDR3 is CASSPDTKGNYQPQHF. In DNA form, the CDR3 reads TGTGCCAGCTCCCCGGACACCAAAGGGAATTATCAGCCCCAGCATTTT.

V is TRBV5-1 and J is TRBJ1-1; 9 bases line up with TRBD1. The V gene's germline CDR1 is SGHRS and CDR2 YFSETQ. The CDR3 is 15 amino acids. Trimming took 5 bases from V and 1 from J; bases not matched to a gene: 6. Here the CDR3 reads CASSKGQGTNTEAFF. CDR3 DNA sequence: TGCGCCAGCAGTAAAGGACAGGGGACGAACACTGAAGCTTTCTTT. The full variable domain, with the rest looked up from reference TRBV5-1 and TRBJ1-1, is KAGVTQTPRYLIKTRGQQVTLSCSPISGHRSVSWYQQTPGQGLQFLFEYFSETQRNKGNFPGRFSGRQFSNSRSEMNVSTLELGDSALYLCASSKGQGTNTEAFFGQGTRLTVV.

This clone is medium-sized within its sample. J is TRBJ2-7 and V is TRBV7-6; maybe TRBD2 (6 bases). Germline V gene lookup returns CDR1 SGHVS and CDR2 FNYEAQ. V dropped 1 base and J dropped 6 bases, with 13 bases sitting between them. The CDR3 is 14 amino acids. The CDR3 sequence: CASSLGGGVAEQYF. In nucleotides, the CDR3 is TGTGCCAGCAGCTTAGGGGGCGGGGTCGCCGAGCAGTACTTC.

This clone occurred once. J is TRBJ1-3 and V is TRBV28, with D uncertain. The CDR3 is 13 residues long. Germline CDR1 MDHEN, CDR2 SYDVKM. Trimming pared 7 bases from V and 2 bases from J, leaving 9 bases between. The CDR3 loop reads CASTRKPGNTIYF. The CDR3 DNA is TGTGCCAGCACCCGAAAGCCTGGAAACACCATATATTTT.

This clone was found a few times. The CDR3 is CASSYDRGNTIYF. CDR3 sequence (DNA): TGTGCCAGCAGTTACGATCGGGGAAACACCATATATTTT. This chain joins TRBV6-5 and TRBJ1-3; no clear D. Germline lookup yields CDR1 MNHEY and CDR2 SVGAGI. With 2 bases removed from V and 4 bases from J, the gap between germline ends came to 6 bases. The CDR3 spans 13 residues.

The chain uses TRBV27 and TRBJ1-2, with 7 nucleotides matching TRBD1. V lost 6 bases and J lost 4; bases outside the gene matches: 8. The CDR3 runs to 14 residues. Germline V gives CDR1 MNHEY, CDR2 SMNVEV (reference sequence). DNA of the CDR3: TGTGCCAGCAGGCAGGGGGGAAATTCCTATGGCTACACCTTC. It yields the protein CASRQGGNSYGYTF.

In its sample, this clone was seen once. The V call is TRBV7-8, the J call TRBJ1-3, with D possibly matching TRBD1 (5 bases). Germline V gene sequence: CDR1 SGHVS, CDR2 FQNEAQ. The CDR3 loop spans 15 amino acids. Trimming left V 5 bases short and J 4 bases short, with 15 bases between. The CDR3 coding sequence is TGTGCCAGCAGCCAAGGGACGACGAGAGGAAACACCATATATTTT. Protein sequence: CASSQGTTRGNTIYF. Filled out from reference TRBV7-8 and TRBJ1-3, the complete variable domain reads GAGVSQSPRYKVAKRGQDVALRCDPISGHVSLFWYQQALGQGPEFLTYFQNEAQLDKSGLPSDRFFAERPEGSVSTLKIQRTQQEDSAVYLCASSQGTTRGNTIYFGEGSWLTVV.

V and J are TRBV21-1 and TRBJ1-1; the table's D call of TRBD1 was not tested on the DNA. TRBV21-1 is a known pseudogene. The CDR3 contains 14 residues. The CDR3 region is CASSRSTGDTEAFF. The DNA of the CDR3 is TGTGCCAGCAGCAGATCCACAGGGGACACTGAAGCTTTCTTT.

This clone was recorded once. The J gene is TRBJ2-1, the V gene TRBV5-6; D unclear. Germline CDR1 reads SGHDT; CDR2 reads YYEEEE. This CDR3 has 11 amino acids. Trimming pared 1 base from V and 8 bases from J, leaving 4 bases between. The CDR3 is CASSLLDEQFF. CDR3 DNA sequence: TGTGCCAGCAGCTTGTTAGATGAGCAGTTCTTC.

The CDR3 bases are TGTGCCAGCTCACCGGGAGGGGGCGATCAGCCCCAGCATTTT. This sequence encodes CASSPGGGDQPQHF. V gene TRBV18 combines with J gene TRBJ1-5; 7 bases align to TRBD1. This CDR3 contains 14 residues. The germline gives CDR1 KGHSH, CDR2 LQKENI. The J segment lost 5 bases and the V segment lost 3 bases, leaving 4 bases of the junction unmatched.

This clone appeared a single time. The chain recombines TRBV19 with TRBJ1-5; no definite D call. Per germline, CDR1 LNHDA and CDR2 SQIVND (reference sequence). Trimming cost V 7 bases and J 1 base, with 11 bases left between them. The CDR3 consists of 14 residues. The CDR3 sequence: CASNLGRSNQPQHF. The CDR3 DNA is TGTGCCAGTAACCTAGGACGGAGCAATCAGCCCCAGCATTTT. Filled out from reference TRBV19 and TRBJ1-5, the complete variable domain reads DGGITQSPKYLFRKEGQNVTLSCEQNLNHDAMYWYRQDPGQGLRLIYYSQIVNDFQKGDIAEGYSVSREKKESFPLTVTSAQKNPTAFYLCASNLGRSNQPQHFGDGTRLSIL.

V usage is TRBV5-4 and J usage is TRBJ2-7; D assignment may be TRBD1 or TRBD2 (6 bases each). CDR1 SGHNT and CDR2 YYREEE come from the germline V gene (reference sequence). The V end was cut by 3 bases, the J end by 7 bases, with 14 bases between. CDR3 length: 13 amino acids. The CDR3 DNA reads TGTGCCAGCAGCTCGCCAGGGGCGGGAGAGCAGTACTTC. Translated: CASSSPGAGEQYF.

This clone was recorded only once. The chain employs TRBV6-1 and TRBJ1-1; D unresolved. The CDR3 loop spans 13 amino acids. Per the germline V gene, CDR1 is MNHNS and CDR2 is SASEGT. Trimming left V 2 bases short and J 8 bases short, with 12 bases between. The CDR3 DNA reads TGTGCCAGCAGTGAACTTTACCGAGGAGAAGCTTTCTTT. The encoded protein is CASSELYRGEAFF.

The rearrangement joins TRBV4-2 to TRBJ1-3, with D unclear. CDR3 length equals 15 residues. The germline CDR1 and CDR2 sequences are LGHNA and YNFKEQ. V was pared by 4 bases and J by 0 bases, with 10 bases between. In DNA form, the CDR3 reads TGTGCCAGCAGCCCCGGGTCGAACTCTGGAAACACCATATATTTT. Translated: CASSPGSNSGNTIYF.

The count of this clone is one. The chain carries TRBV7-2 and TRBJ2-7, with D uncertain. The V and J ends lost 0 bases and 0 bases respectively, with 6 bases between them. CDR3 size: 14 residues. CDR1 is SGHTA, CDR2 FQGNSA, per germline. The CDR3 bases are TGTGCCAGCAGCTTAGCGGGGTTCTCCTACGAGCAGTACTTC. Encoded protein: CASSLAGFSYEQYF.

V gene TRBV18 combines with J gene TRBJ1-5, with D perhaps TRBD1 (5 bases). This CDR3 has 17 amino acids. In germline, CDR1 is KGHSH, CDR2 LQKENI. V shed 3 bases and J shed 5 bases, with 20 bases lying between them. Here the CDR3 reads CASSPVAGMLNDQPQHF. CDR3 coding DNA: TGTGCCAGCTCACCGGTGGCAGGGATGCTAAATGATCAGCCCCAGCATTTT.

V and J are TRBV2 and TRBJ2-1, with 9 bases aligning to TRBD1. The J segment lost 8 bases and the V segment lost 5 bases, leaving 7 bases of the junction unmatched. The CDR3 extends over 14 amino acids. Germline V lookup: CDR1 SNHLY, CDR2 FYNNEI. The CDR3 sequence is CASSREGQGYEQFF. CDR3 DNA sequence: TGTGCCAGCAGTCGCGAGGGACAGGGCTATGAGCAGTTCTTC.

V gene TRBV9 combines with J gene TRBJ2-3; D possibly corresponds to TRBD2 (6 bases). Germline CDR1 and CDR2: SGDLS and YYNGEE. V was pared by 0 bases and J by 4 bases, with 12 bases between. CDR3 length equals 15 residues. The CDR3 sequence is CASSVGKRAADTQYF. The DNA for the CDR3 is TGTGCCAGCAGCGTAGGAAAGCGGGCCGCAGATACGCAGTATTTT.

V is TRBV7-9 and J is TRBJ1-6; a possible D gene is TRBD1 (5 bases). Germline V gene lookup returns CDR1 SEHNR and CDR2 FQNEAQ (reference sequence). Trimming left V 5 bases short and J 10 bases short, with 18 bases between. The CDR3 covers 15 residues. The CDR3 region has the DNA TGTGCCAGCAGCCCCCTGTGGGGGAGCTCCTCACCCCTCCACTTT. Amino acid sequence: CASSPLWGSSSPLHF.

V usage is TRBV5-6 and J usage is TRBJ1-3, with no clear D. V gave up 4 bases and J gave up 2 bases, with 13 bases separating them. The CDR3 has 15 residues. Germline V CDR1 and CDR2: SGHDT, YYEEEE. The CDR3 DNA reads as TGTGCCAGCAGCGTTGCAACTGCAGCTGGAAACACCATATATTTT. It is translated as CASSVATAAGNTIYF.

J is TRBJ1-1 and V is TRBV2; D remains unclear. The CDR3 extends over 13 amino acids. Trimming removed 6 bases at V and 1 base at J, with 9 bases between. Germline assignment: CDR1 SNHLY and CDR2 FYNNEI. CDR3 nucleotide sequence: TGTGCCAGCAGACTCCTCCAGAACACTGAAGCTTTCTTT. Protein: CASRLLQNTEAFF. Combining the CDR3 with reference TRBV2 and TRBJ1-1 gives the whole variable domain EPEVTQTPSHQVTQMGQEVILRCVPISNHLYFYWYRQILGQKVEFLVSFYNNEISEKSEIFDDQFSVERPDGSNFTLKIRSTKLEDSAMYFCASRLLQNTEAFFGQGTRLTVV.